This TCR beta chain comes out of a study of T-cell reconstitution after alpha-beta-depleted transplantation in children (dated by TCRdb to the mid-2010s). Some background on the complete study: Using TCR repertoire profiling, the study followed T-cell immune reconstitution in a quantitative way in children after TCRalphabeta/CD19-depleted allogeneic hematopoietic cell transplantation. Study-level results and caveats: The apparently early recovery of alphabetaT-cell counts about two months after transplant reportedly depended on only several hundred rapidly expanded clones that came from non-depleted graft cells. Over the following months the frequencies of hyperexpanded clones went down, and after one year T-cell counts and TCRbeta diversity were mostly credited to newly produced T cells. In some patients, the high TCRbeta diversity seen at day 60 was put down to recipient T cells and intrathymic progenitors that had survived conditioning.

About this clonotype: Its target antigen remains unknown. Base qualities are not provided; no much larger clone lies one nucleotide away.

Library preparation was by PCR. This sample was sequenced with an Illumina HiSeq 2500. Molecular barcoding was employed in the preparation of TCR libraries, with unique molecular identifiers being used to normalize TCRbeta repertoire quantification. TCRdb reprocessing: public reads trimmed at Q25 with fastp, clones called with MiXCR, in-frame beta chains kept. Rows merge per CDR3 protein into single entries with the most common DNA and genes. The sample contains 100,000 or so distinct CDR3 sequences, 20% to 25% of them found a single time. The ten largest clones add up to about 21% of the sample. A distance of 12 bases separates the germline ends of V and J, which lose 6 bases and 3 bases respectively. From cysteine to phenylalanine, the CDR3 is 12 amino acids long. The retained sequence is limited to the CDR3, 36 bases, with the frame set at the first base. The germline V gene (reference sequence) yields DFQATT for CDR1 and SNEGSKA for CDR2.

Sample treatment or condition, as interpreted from the label and publication: allogeneic hematopoietic cell transplantation with graft depleted of TCRalphabeta T cells and CD19 B cells. TCRalphabeta/CD19-depleted allogeneic hematopoietic cell grafts were given to the transplant recipients, all of whom were children. Recombination joined TRBV20-1 with TRBJ2-7; the D gene remains uncertain. The sequencing here drew on PBMCs, taken before TCRalphabeta/CD19-depleted stem cell transplant. The TCR comes from a boy between 2 and 10 years old with acute lymphoblastic leukemia, due to receive a stem cell transplant. For the CDR3, the sequence is CSASPGSYEQYF. The DNA reads as follows: TGCAGTGCCTCACCGGGCAGCTACGAGCAGTACTTC.